This TCR beta chain stems from a study of shared clonotypes between healthy human individuals. Regarding the study as a whole: For naive CD4 cells, roughly 4.6% of clonotypes were shared across a handful of donors.

How the authors handled the data: In the immunoSEQ data, sequences were junction-only and lacked quality scores, so filtering differed. Generated by immunoSEQ multiplex PCR, the TCRdb table keeps only in-frame clones and is missing some. D and trimming were read from the DNA, whereas the V and J calls and clone size are those reported in that table. Of over a million clones listed, about 98.5% were seen once; the top ten hold 0.36%. The V segment lost 8 bases and the J segment 7 bases; nucleotides outside the gene matches: 12. Per the germline V gene, CDR1 is KGHSH and CDR2 is LQKENI. CDR3 length: 15 amino acids. Regarding this clone: What it recognizes is unknown.

The source of this sequence is a man aged 25-40 years in good health. This rearrangement joins TRBV18 to TRBJ2-4; 9 positions match TRBD1. The specimen sequenced was naive CD4+ T cells sorted from blood. Subset noted: CD45RA+ positively selected. For the CDR3, the DNA is TGTGCCAGCCAAGCGATGGACAGGGGTGGGAACATTCAGTACTTC. Protein sequence: CASQAMDRGGNIQYF.